The T cell receptor beta chain under discussion was sequenced for a study of technical replicates of blood from a handful of donors. Here immunoSEQ multiplex PCR was the method, and the copy in TCRdb shows in-frame clones only, minus some. The sample has roughly 100,000 clones, 85% to 95% seen once. The V segment lost 3 bases and the J segment 4 bases; nucleotides outside the gene matches: 3. The CDR3 loop spans 15 amino acids. Germline lookup yields CDR1 MNHEY and CDR2 SMNVEV (reference sequence). The receptor comes from a human donor in good health. Sequencing was carried out using T cells isolated from PBMCs. The genes are TRBV27 and TRBJ2-1; 10 bases match TRBD2. CDR3 coding DNA: TGTGCCAGCAGTTTCCAGCGGGAGGGTTACAATGAGCAGTTCTTC. This codes for CASSFQREGYNEQFF.